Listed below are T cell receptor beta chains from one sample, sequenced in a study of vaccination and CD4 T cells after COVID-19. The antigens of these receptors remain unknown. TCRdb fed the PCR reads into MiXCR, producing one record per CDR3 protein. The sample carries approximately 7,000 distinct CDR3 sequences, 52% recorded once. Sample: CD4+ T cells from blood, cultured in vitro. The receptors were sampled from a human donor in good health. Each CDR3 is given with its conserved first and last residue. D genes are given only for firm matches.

cdr3_aa: CASSYVTSTDTQYF
j_call: TRBJ2-3
v_call: TRBV6-5
d_call: -

cdr3_aa: CASSQRTGLNTGELFF
j_call: TRBJ2-2
v_call: TRBV14
d_call: TRBD1

cdr3_aa: CASRTHPRGGNYEQYF
j_call: TRBJ2-7
v_call: TRBV6-1
d_call: TRBD2

cdr3_aa: CASTARSSGANTGELFF
j_call: TRBJ2-2
v_call: TRBV6-1
d_call: TRBD2

cdr3_aa: CSQLRTAYNSPLHF
j_call: TRBJ1-6
v_call: TRBV20-1
d_call: -

cdr3_aa: CASSLIRARYEQYF
j_call: TRBJ2-7
v_call: TRBV7-2
d_call: -

cdr3_aa: CASSWTVLSGANVLTF
j_call: TRBJ2-6
v_call: TRBV27
d_call: -

cdr3_aa: CASSSHGDGNTEAFF
j_call: TRBJ1-1
v_call: TRBV28
d_call: -

cdr3_aa: CASSPLHRVGGNTIYF
j_call: TRBJ1-3
v_call: TRBV6-1
d_call: -

cdr3_aa: CASSLGSTTYYGYTF
j_call: TRBJ1-2
v_call: TRBV11-2
d_call: -

cdr3_aa: CASSLLSENTEAFF
j_call: TRBJ1-1
v_call: TRBV28
d_call: -

cdr3_aa: CASSLSRHTIYF
j_call: TRBJ1-3
v_call: TRBV7-8
d_call: -

cdr3_aa: CASSLQGTYGYTF
j_call: TRBJ1-2
v_call: TRBV28
d_call: -

cdr3_aa: CASSSPGTQTYEQYF
j_call: TRBJ2-7
v_call: TRBV7-2
d_call: -

cdr3_aa: CASSDGQGSNTGELFF
j_call: TRBJ2-2
v_call: TRBV6-1
d_call: TRBD1

cdr3_aa: CASSSHNSPLHF
j_call: TRBJ1-6
v_call: TRBV12-3/TRBV12-4
d_call: -

cdr3_aa: CASSQGRQGHSQPQHF
j_call: TRBJ1-5
v_call: TRBV18
d_call: TRBD1

cdr3_aa: CASSTRKAKPQHF
j_call: TRBJ1-5
v_call: TRBV7-8
d_call: -

cdr3_aa: CASSERTGHNSPLHF
j_call: TRBJ1-6
v_call: TRBV25-1
d_call: TRBD1

cdr3_aa: CSVIPGLAGGPSSGETQYF
j_call: TRBJ2-5
v_call: TRBV29-1
d_call: TRBD2

cdr3_aa: CASSLSPLPPGPEWYEQFF
j_call: TRBJ2-1
v_call: TRBV27
d_call: -

cdr3_aa: CSAVGQGILVNTEAFF
j_call: TRBJ1-1
v_call: TRBV20-1
d_call: -

cdr3_aa: CASSLQGDYEQYF
j_call: TRBJ2-7
v_call: TRBV6-1
d_call: TRBD1

cdr3_aa: CASAIWDEAFF
j_call: TRBJ1-1
v_call: TRBV28
d_call: -

cdr3_aa: CSPTPYGYTF
j_call: TRBJ1-2
v_call: TRBV20-1
d_call: -

cdr3_aa: CASSFGKGTDSPLHF
j_call: TRBJ1-6
v_call: TRBV5-8
d_call: -

cdr3_aa: CSHSSLAGVSETQYF
j_call: TRBJ2-5
v_call: TRBV20-1
d_call: TRBD2

cdr3_aa: CASSAGQRDTEAFF
j_call: TRBJ1-1
v_call: TRBV12-3/TRBV12-4
d_call: -

cdr3_aa: CSAILGRASGTDTQYF
j_call: TRBJ2-3
v_call: TRBV20-1
d_call: -

cdr3_aa: CSAPSTGTGSYNEQFF
j_call: TRBJ2-1
v_call: TRBV20-1
d_call: TRBD1

cdr3_aa: CATSDLTGELFF
j_call: TRBJ2-2
v_call: TRBV24-1
d_call: -

cdr3_aa: CASSRRWDRGNTEAFF
j_call: TRBJ1-1
v_call: TRBV2
d_call: TRBD1

cdr3_aa: CASSLEDRGNTEAFF
j_call: TRBJ1-1
v_call: TRBV5-1
d_call: TRBD1

cdr3_aa: CASRPLGPNTGELFF
j_call: TRBJ2-2
v_call: TRBV4-1
d_call: -

cdr3_aa: CASSPPPLTGPRNTDTQYF
j_call: TRBJ2-3
v_call: TRBV6-2/TRBV6-3
d_call: TRBD1

cdr3_aa: CASLSETGNSNQPQHF
j_call: TRBJ1-5
v_call: TRBV21-1
d_call: -

cdr3_aa: CSARTSRVDTQYF
j_call: TRBJ2-3
v_call: TRBV20-1
d_call: TRBD2

cdr3_aa: CASSLSRARSGSTDTQYF
j_call: TRBJ2-3
v_call: TRBV11-2
d_call: -

cdr3_aa: CASSPGPTGRGRMNTEAFF
j_call: TRBJ1-1
v_call: TRBV7-4
d_call: -

cdr3_aa: CASSSTVTAYEQYF
j_call: TRBJ2-7
v_call: TRBV7-9
d_call: -

cdr3_aa: CASSEFKLAGRETQYF
j_call: TRBJ2-5
v_call: TRBV25-1
d_call: TRBD2

cdr3_aa: CASSYPGQGISGNTIYF
j_call: TRBJ1-3
v_call: TRBV6-5
d_call: TRBD1

cdr3_aa: CASSEFGQGPNTEAFF
j_call: TRBJ1-1
v_call: TRBV25-1
d_call: TRBD1

cdr3_aa: CASSSGGGQADTQYF
j_call: TRBJ2-3
v_call: TRBV11-2
d_call: TRBD2